Below, 31 T cell receptor beta chains from the same sample are listed, as sequenced in a study of shared clonotypes between healthy human individuals. Using immunoSEQ multiplex PCR, the repertoire was profiled, and TCRdb retains in-frame clones only, with some absent. The sample consists of over 850,000 clones, approximately 80% of them appearing once. The sample was memory CD4+ T cells from PBMCs. The subset here: CD45RA-negative fraction. The receptors stem from a man aged 18 to 29 in good health. Some clones in this sample may be carry-over from other donors' samples.

The chain combines TRBV15 with TRBJ1-1, with D hard to call. Trimming took off 1 base at V and 3 bases at J, with 6 bases between the two ends. The CDR3 spans 13 residues. Germline V CDR1 and CDR2: LNHNV, YYDKDF (reference sequence). CDR3 amino acids: CATSRGWDTEAFF. The CDR3 DNA is TGTGCCACCAGCAGAGGCTGGGACACTGAAGCTTTCTTT.

The CDR3 DNA reads as TGCAGCGTCGGACTAGCGTTCACCGGGGAGCTGTTTTTT. This translates into CSVGLAFTGELFF. The V gene is TRBV29-1, the J gene TRBJ2-2; 9 nucleotides match TRBD2. The V and J ends lost 6 bases and 4 bases, in that order; junction bases with no gene match: 3. The germline V gene encodes CDR1 SQVTM and CDR2 ANQGSEA. There are 13 residues in the CDR3.

The chain links TRBV11-3 to TRBJ2-2; 7 positions agree with TRBD2. CDR3 length equals 15 residues. V lost 3 bases and J lost 2; bases outside the gene matches: 3. Germline-derived CDR1 and CDR2 are SGHNT and YENEEA. The CDR3 region has the DNA TGTGCCAGCAGCTTTTCGGGGGGAAACACCGGGGAGCTGTTTTTT. Its protein product is CASSFSGGNTGELFF.

The J gene is TRBJ1-2, the V gene TRBV6-1; D not certain. V was shortened by 7 bases and J by 2 bases, with 8 bases between the two germline ends. In germline, CDR1 is MNHNS, CDR2 SASEGT. CDR3 length: 12 residues. CDR3: CASKRINYGYTF. The CDR3 coding sequence is TGTGCCAGCAAGAGGATAAACTATGGCTACACCTTC.

The chain carries TRBV14 and TRBJ2-2; D is perhaps TRBD1 (6 bases). CDR3 size: 16 residues. Trimming removed 2 bases from V and 4 bases from J, with 14 bases in between. The V gene's germline CDR1 is SGHDN and CDR2 FVKESK. In DNA form, the CDR3 reads TGTGCCAGCAGCCAACTGACCCAGGGGACCACCGGGGAGCTGTTTTTT. Protein product: CASSQLTQGTTGELFF.

V gene TRBV6-4 combines with J gene TRBJ2-3, with D possibly TRBD2 on 5 matching bases. Germline V gene lookup returns CDR1 MRHNA and CDR2 SNTAGT. This CDR3 contains 14 residues. Between the trimmed V and J ends, which lost 2 bases and 4 bases, there was a span of 10 bases. DNA for the CDR3: TGTGCCAGCAGTGACGGAGGAGCGGCAGATACGCAGTATTTT. Protein product: CASSDGGAADTQYF.

V usage is TRBV28 and J usage is TRBJ2-5; D is unresolved. The J call is uncertain, as TRBJ2-7 better fits the DNA end. The V gene's germline CDR1 is MDHEN and CDR2 SYDVKM. This CDR3 region has 13 residues. CDR3 residues: CASSRDSSYEQYF. The DNA for the CDR3 is TGTGCCAGCAGTCGAGATAGCTCCTACGAGCAGTACTTC.

The genes are TRBV7-7 and TRBJ2-5; 10 bases map to TRBD2. The CDR3 loop spans 16 amino acids. Germline values: CDR1 SSHAT, CDR2 FNYEAQ (reference sequence). Trimming removed 5 bases from V and 4 bases from J; junction bases left unmatched: 10. The CDR3 loop reads CASSLSAGGPGETQYF. The CDR3 coding sequence is TGTGCCAGCAGCCTATCAGCGGGAGGGCCGGGAGAGACCCAGTACTTC. Using reference TRBV7-7 and TRBJ2-5 for the parts outside the CDR3, the full variable domain is GAGVSQSPRYKVTKRGQDVTLRCDPISSHATLYWYQQALGQGPEFLTYFNYEAQPDKSGLPSDRFSAERPEGSISTLTIQRTEQRDSAMYRCASSLSAGGPGETQYFGPGTRLLVL.

The V and J genes are TRBV7-2 and TRBJ2-5, with D perhaps TRBD2 (6 bases). V lost 5 bases, J lost 5 bases, and 12 bases lay in between. The CDR3 sequence is 13 residues long. The germline V gene encodes CDR1 SGHTA and CDR2 FQGNSA. CDR3 coding DNA: TGTGCCAGCAGCCTCGCGGGGCCGGAGACCCAGTACTTC. Protein product: CASSLAGPETQYF.

This chain joins TRBV5-5 and TRBJ2-2; 11 nucleotides align to TRBD1. With V trimmed by 5 bases and J by 6 bases, 6 bases remained unmatched. Germline assignment: CDR1 SGHKS and CDR2 YYEKEE (reference sequence). The CDR3 extends over 15 amino acids. The CDR3 DNA reads TGTGCCAGCAGTAGACCGGGACAGGGGGCCGGGGAGCTGTTTTTT. Encoded protein: CASSRPGQGAGELFF.

Ten or more counts support this clone. The chain links TRBV27 to TRBJ2-4; 7 nucleotides line up with TRBD2. This CDR3 has 16 residues. In germline, CDR1 is MNHEY, CDR2 SMNVEV (reference sequence). Germline trimming cut 4 bases from V and 2 bases from J; bases unmatched to any gene: 8. The CDR3 sequence is CASSYYDGGTKNIQYF. The CDR3 DNA is TGTGCCAGCAGTTATTACGACGGGGGGACCAAAAACATTCAGTACTTC.

Comment on this clone: Since a much larger clone is just one base distant, this may be a read error. The chain links TRBV29-1 to TRBJ2-7, with D possibly matching TRBD1 (7 bases). There are 14 residues in the CDR3. The germline gives CDR1 SQVTM, CDR2 ANQGSEA. CDR3 DNA: TGCAGCGTGGCGGTTTCAGGGGGGAGGTACGAGCGGTACTTC. Amino acids: CSVAVSGGRYERYF.

J is TRBJ2-3 and V is TRBV10-3; possibly TRBD1 or TRBD2 for D (5 bases each). This CDR3 comprises 14 residues. V was pared by 6 bases and J by 4 bases, with 14 bases between. The germline CDR1 and CDR2 sequences are ENHRY and SYGVKD. CDR3: CAIRGTGRADTQYF. The CDR3 bases are TGTGCCATCAGAGGGACCGGCCGGGCAGATACGCAGTATTTT.

This CDR3 is CASSTTGSWYYGYTF. The CDR3 DNA follows: TGTGCCAGCAGTACGACAGGGAGCTGGTACTATGGCTACACCTTC. The chain couples TRBV28 to TRBJ1-2, with 7 bases aligning to TRBD1. The CDR3 loop spans 15 amino acids. Per germline, CDR1 MDHEN and CDR2 SYDVKM. Trimming cost V 5 bases and J 3 bases; bases outside gene matches: 9.

The rearrangement links TRBV10-1 to TRBJ2-7; D may be TRBD2 (5 bases). From germline, CDR1 is WNHNN and CDR2 SYGVQD (reference sequence). The CDR3 is made up of 10 amino acids. Trimming took off 11 bases at V and 6 bases at J, with 11 bases between the two ends. CDR3 nucleotide sequence: TGCGCCCTACGGGGTTCCGAGCAGTACTTC. Its translation is CALRGSEQYF.

This chain joins TRBV7-8 and TRBJ2-3; 15 bases are a match to TRBD2. Germline CDR1 SGHVS, CDR2 FQNEAQ. The length of the CDR3 is 21 residues. The V segment lost 4 bases and the J segment 7 bases; nucleotides outside the gene matches: 21. In nucleotides, the CDR3 is TGTGCCAGCAGCTCAAATACCGGACTAGCGGGAGGGCCATGGGCGGGGTATACGCAGTATTTT. Protein: CASSSNTGLAGGPWAGYTQYF.

V gene TRBV7-3 combines with J gene TRBJ2-3; 8 bases are shared with TRBD2. The germline gives CDR1 SGHTA, CDR2 FQGTGA. The CDR3 is 15 amino acids. The junction had 7 bases not matched to a gene; V was cut back by 4 bases and J by 4 bases. CDR3 sequence: CASSSRGSGADTQYF. The CDR3 DNA is TGTGCCAGCAGCTCCCGTGGTAGCGGGGCAGATACGCAGTATTTT. Looking up the rest from reference TRBV7-3 and TRBJ2-3 gives the full variable domain: GAGVSQTPSNKVTEKGKYVELRCDPISGHTALYWYRQSLGQGPEFLIYFQGTGAADDSGLPNDRFFAVRPEGSVSTLKIQRTERGDSAVYLCASSSRGSGADTQYFGPGTRLTVL.

This rearrangement joins TRBV7-2 to TRBJ2-1; TRBD2 aligns across 13 bases. The germline CDR1 and CDR2 sequences are SGHTA and FQGNSA. V shed 5 bases, J shed 9 bases, and the junction held 7 bases outside the gene matches. The CDR3 runs 15 residues. CDR3 amino acids: CASSAQGTSGIEQFF. The CDR3, as DNA: TGTGCCAGCAGCGCGCAGGGGACTAGCGGGATTGAGCAGTTCTTC.

The chain combines TRBV5-4 with TRBJ2-7; no definite D call. The CDR3 has 13 residues. Germline CDR1 reads SGHNT; CDR2 reads YYREEE (reference sequence). V was pared by 2 bases and J by 9 bases, with 15 bases between. The CDR3 reads CASSFSSNVRQYF. The CDR3 bases are TGTGCCAGCAGCTTCTCATCCAACGTGAGGCAGTACTTC. The whole variable domain, filled in from reference TRBV5-4 and TRBJ2-7, reads ETGVTQSPTHLIKTRGQQVTLRCSSQSGHNTVSWYQQALGQGPQFIFQYYREEENGRGNFPPRFSGLQFPNYSSELNVNALELDDSALYLCASSFSSNVRQYFGPGTRLTVT.

The gene calls are TRBV4-1 and TRBJ1-5; D not certain. The ends were cut back, 2 bases at V and 7 bases at J, with 9 bases in the middle. The CDR3 runs to 13 residues. Germline CDR1 MGHRA, CDR2 YSYEKL. This CDR3 reads CASSQREYQPQHF. CDR3 in DNA: TGCGCCAGCAGCCAACGGGAATACCAGCCCCAGCATTTT.

The V and J genes are TRBV9 and TRBJ2-2; TRBD2 agrees at 7 bases. V dropped 0 bases and J dropped 3; count of bases not matched to a gene: 8. Germline CDR1 is SGDLS and CDR2 is YYNGEE. This CDR3 contains 17 residues. In nucleotides, the CDR3 is TGTGCCAGCAGCGTAGCTGTAGGGGAGGGGTACACCGGGGAGCTGTTTTTT. It codes for CASSVAVGEGYTGELFF.

V is TRBV5-8 and J is TRBJ1-1, with unresolved D. The V gene lost 2 bases and the J gene lost 1 base, with 6 bases spanning the gap. The V gene's germline CDR1 is SGHTS and CDR2 YDEGEE. The CDR3 has 13 residues. For the CDR3, the DNA is TGTGCCAGCAGCTTTTCAGCGAACACTGAAGCTTTCTTT. It specifies CASSFSANTEAFF.

The chain links TRBV11-3 to TRBJ2-1; D possibly corresponds to TRBD1 (6 bases). The CDR3 runs to 18 residues. Germline CDR1 reads SGHNT; CDR2 reads YENEEA. The V gene lost 4 bases and the J gene lost 4 bases, with 23 bases spanning the gap. CDR3 sequence reads: CASSSTGFGDDSYNEQFF. DNA for the CDR3: TGTGCCAGCAGCTCAACAGGGTTCGGGGACGATTCATACAATGAGCAGTTCTTC.

The chain has TRBV4-2 and TRBJ2-7, with a weak D call TRBD1 (6 bases). The CDR3 is 13 residues long. CDR1 is LGHNA, CDR2 YNFKEQ, per germline. Trimming cost V 1 base and J 5 bases, with 9 bases left between them. CDR3 DNA: TGTGCCAGCAGCCAAGGGGACATCGACGAGCAGTACTTC. Translation gives CASSQGDIDEQYF.

V and J are TRBV27 and TRBJ1-1; D not certain. V lost 0 bases and J 5 bases, leaving 16 bases between the germline ends. Germline CDR1 MNHEY, CDR2 SMNVEV (reference sequence). The CDR3 spans 16 residues. Written as DNA, the CDR3 is TGTGCCAGCAGTTTATCGGTCACGGCCCGAAGGACTGAAGCTTTCTTT. It encodes CASSLSVTARRTEAFF.

The CDR3 protein is CASSLDMRNTEAFF. The CDR3 coding sequence is TGCGCCAGCAGCTTGGACATGCGGAACACTGAAGCTTTCTTT. The chain joins TRBV5-1 to TRBJ1-1; D uncertain. There are 14 residues in the CDR3. The germline V gene has CDR1 SGHRS and CDR2 YFSETQ. Trimming took off 0 bases at V and 1 base at J, with 7 bases between the two ends.

The chain uses TRBV11-2 and TRBJ2-7, with D uncertain. This CDR3 is 13 amino acids long. Germline CDR1 and CDR2: SGHAT and FQNNGV. V shed 0 bases and J shed 4 bases, with 7 bases lying between them. The CDR3 sequence: CASSLDTSYEQYF. The CDR3 DNA follows: TGTGCCAGCAGCTTAGATACGAGTTACGAGCAGTACTTC. The complete variable domain, with remaining parts taken from reference TRBV11-2 and TRBJ2-7, reads EAGVAQSPRYKIIEKRQSVAFWCNPISGHATLYWYQQILGQGPKLLIQFQNNGVVDDSQLPKDRFSAERLKGVDSTLKIQPAKLEDSAVYLCASSLDTSYEQYFGPGTRLTVT.

The genes are TRBV27 and TRBJ1-2, with D possibly being TRBD1 (5 bases). V lost 3 bases, J lost 5 bases, and 10 bases lay in between. Germline-derived CDR1 and CDR2 are MNHEY and SMNVEV (reference sequence). The CDR3 covers 13 residues. CDR3 protein: CASSFRADYGYTF. In nucleotides, the CDR3 is TGTGCCAGCAGTTTCAGGGCGGATTATGGCTACACCTTC.

This chain links TRBV28 with TRBJ1-2, with TRBD1 as a possible D gene (5 bases). The CDR3 spans 16 residues. CDR1 and CDR2 (germline): MDHEN, SYDVKM. V lost 4 bases, J lost 6 bases, and 21 bases lay in between. As DNA, the CDR3 is TGTGCCAGCAGTTCCCAGGGACGGGCCTGGGGAGATGGCTACACCTTC. Translating gives CASSSQGRAWGDGYTF.

This clone has only a few counts. This CDR3 is also generated by other DNA sequences in the sample. The rearrangement joins TRBV7-2 to TRBJ1-1, with D unclear. This CDR3 region has 13 residues. V was cut by 3 bases and J by 1 base, with 6 bases left in between. CDR1 SGHTA and CDR2 FQGNSA come from the germline V gene. This CDR3 is CASSLGRNTEAFF. The CDR3 DNA is TGTGCCAGCAGCTTGGGTAGGAACACTGAAGCTTTCTTT.

The chain employs TRBV18 and TRBJ2-7, with no clear D. The germline V and J ends were trimmed by 3 bases and 4 bases, with 16 bases remaining between them. CDR1 KGHSH and CDR2 LQKENI come from the germline V gene. The CDR3 has 15 residues. CDR3 region: CASSPSKNPSYEQYF. Written as DNA, the CDR3 is TGTGCCAGCTCACCCAGTAAGAATCCGTCGTACGAGCAGTACTTC.